This T cell receptor (beta chain) was documented in a study of regulatory T cells in long-lasting Graves disease. Study-level points and caveats: Owing to a sample size that was small, accuracy may have been reduced.

Deletions cut 9 bases from V and 0 bases from J, with 16 bases between. The CDR3 has 15 residues. The germline V gene has CDR1 KGHDR and CDR2 SFDVKD. This clonotype came up many times. Its cognate antigen is unknown. Time point noted: newly diagnosed GD, antithyroid drugs for less than 3 months. RNA isolated from PBMCs was used to make the TCR library. Peripheral blood, around 9 milliliters of it, was drawn into EDTA tubes. To make TCR beta libraries, researchers used iRepertoire HTBI primers and Arm-PCR of CDR3 regions. TCRdb re-called the multiplex PCR reads through MiXCR, storing one row per CDR3 protein. This table holds just over 600,000 distinct CDR3 sequences, roughly 15% found once. These data were also reused for a study on T cells in Graves' hyperthyroidism and ophthalmopathy. That paper notes: Subjects aged 18 to 65 presented with newly diagnosed hyperthyroidism of less than 2 months' duration. Most expanded thyroid clonotypes above 0.001 also appeared in blood.

This clonotype was sampled from a woman in her 30s with Graves disease. V is TRBV24-1 and J is TRBJ1-2; no firm D call. The sample was peripheral blood mononuclear cells (PBMCs), taken at new diagnosis, from a patient treated with antithyroid drugs. The DNA of the CDR3 is TGTGCCACCCGGGTCCGGGCCCCATCTAACTATGGCTACACCTTC. Protein product: CATRVRAPSNYGYTF.